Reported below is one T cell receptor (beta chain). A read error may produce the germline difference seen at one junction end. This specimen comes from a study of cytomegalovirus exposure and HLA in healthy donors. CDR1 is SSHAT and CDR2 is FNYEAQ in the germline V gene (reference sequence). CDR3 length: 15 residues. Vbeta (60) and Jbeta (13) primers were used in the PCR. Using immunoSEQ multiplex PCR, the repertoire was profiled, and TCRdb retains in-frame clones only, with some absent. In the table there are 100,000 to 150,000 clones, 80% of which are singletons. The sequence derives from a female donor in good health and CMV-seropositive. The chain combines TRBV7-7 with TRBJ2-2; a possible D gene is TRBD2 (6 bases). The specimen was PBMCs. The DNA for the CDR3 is TGTGCTAGCAGCCTAACGCCGGGGGACACCGGGGAGCTGTTTTTT. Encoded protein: CASSLTPGDTGELFF.